Below, 25 T cell receptor beta chains from the same sample are listed, as sequenced in a study of cytomegalovirus exposure and HLA in healthy donors. The PCR was carried out with 60 Vbeta primers and 13 Jbeta primers. Measured with immunoSEQ multiplex PCR; TCRdb has only the in-frame clones, and not every one. The sample lists over 100,000 clones; 60% to 85% were seen once. The sample consisted of PBMCs. The receptor source for this set is a woman aged 30 to 39 in good health and CMV-seropositive.

The V and J genes are TRBV4-1 and TRBJ2-2; D remains ambiguous. Trimming cost V 4 bases and J 8 bases, with 14 bases left between them. The CDR3 totals 14 residues. CDR1 and CDR2 from the germline V gene are MGHRA and YSYEKL. The CDR3 coding sequence is TGCGCCAGCAGCCTCAGGCCAAGCCTAGGGGAGCTGTTTTTT. Translated, it gives CASSLRPSLGELFF.

This sequence joins TRBV4-3 and TRBJ1-2; no firm D call. The germline V gene has CDR1 LGHNA and CDR2 YSLEER. This CDR3 contains 15 residues. The V gene lost 0 bases and the J gene lost 6 bases, with 14 bases spanning the gap. This CDR3 reads CASSQEVATNNGYTF. In DNA form, the CDR3 reads TGCGCCAGCAGCCAAGAAGTAGCCACGAATAATGGCTACACCTTC.

The chain uses TRBV28 and TRBJ2-7; D might be TRBD1 (6 bases). V was pared by 2 bases and J by 2 bases, with 16 bases between. Germline CDR1 reads MDHEN; CDR2 reads SYDVKM. The CDR3 length is 16 residues. The CDR3 region is CASSLGRDNPTYEQYF. The CDR3 coding sequence is TGTGCCAGCAGTTTAGGTCGGGACAATCCGACCTACGAGCAGTACTTC. The entire variable domain, with the rest obtained from reference TRBV28 and TRBJ2-7, is as follows: DVKVTQSSRYLVKRTGEKVFLECVQDMDHENMFWYRQDPGLGLRLIYFSYDVKMKEKGDIPEGYSVSREKKERFSLILESASTNQTSMYLCASSLGRDNPTYEQYFGPGTRLTVT.

The V gene is TRBV7-6, the J gene TRBJ2-1, with D perhaps TRBD1 (6 bases). CDR3 size: 16 residues. The ends were cut back, 2 bases at V and 4 bases at J, with 15 bases in the middle. Germline V gene sequence: CDR1 SGHVS, CDR2 FNYEAQ. The CDR3 sequence: CASSLHAGDIYNEQFF. In DNA, the CDR3 is TGTGCCAGCAGCTTACACGCCGGGGACATATACAATGAGCAGTTCTTC.

The rearrangement links TRBV5-6 to TRBJ1-1; TRBD1 aligns across 9 bases. CDR1 is SGHDT and CDR2 is YYEEEE in the germline V gene. V gave up 1 base and J gave up 0 bases; unmatched junction bases: 7. The CDR3 runs to 17 residues. The CDR3 region is CASSLRQTGGMNTEAFF. Here the CDR3 DNA reads TGTGCCAGCAGCTTGCGTCAGACAGGGGGAATGAACACTGAAGCTTTCTTT.

V usage is TRBV19 and J usage is TRBJ2-7; tentative D call: TRBD1 (5 bases). The germline V gene has CDR1 LNHDA and CDR2 SQIVND (reference sequence). The length of the CDR3 is 14 residues. Trimming took 6 bases from V and 5 from J, leaving 17 bases between them. The CDR3 sequence: CASSQAGNRNEQYF. CDR3 in DNA: TGTGCCAGTAGCCAGGCAGGGAATAGGAACGAGCAGTACTTC.

This chain connects TRBV5-1 to TRBJ2-7, with D perhaps matching TRBD2 (6 bases). Trimming removed 2 bases at V and 0 bases at J, with 12 bases between. CDR1 and CDR2 from the germline V gene are SGHRS and YFSETQ. This CDR3 comprises 15 residues. CDR3 protein: CASSLNGGSSYEQYF. In DNA, the CDR3 is TGCGCCAGCAGCTTAAACGGGGGTAGCTCCTACGAGCAGTACTTC.

The chain carries TRBV28 and TRBJ1-5; tentative D call: TRBD1 (6 bases). The germline V gene encodes CDR1 MDHEN and CDR2 SYDVKM. The germline V and J ends were trimmed by 2 bases and 6 bases, with 14 bases remaining between them. CDR3 size: 15 residues. The CDR3 sequence is CASSLQGRYSQPQHF. In DNA, the CDR3 is TGTGCCAGCAGTTTACAGGGGCGATACTCTCAGCCCCAGCATTTT.

The V and J genes are TRBV5-1 and TRBJ2-2; 7 bases fit TRBD1. Germline CDR1 reads SGHRS; CDR2 reads YFSETQ. V shed 4 bases, J shed 4 bases, and the junction held 7 bases outside the gene matches. The CDR3 has 15 amino acids. The CDR3 DNA sequence: TGCGCCAGCAGCCCGGGACAGTCAACCACCGGGGAGCTGTTTTTT. It specifies CASSPGQSTTGELFF.

CDR3 protein: CASSLVIGGTSNEQYF. The CDR3 DNA reads TGTGCCAGCAGCCTAGTGATCGGCGGGACTAGCAACGAGCAGTACTTC. The chain combines TRBV11-2 with TRBJ2-7, with 9 positions matching TRBD2. The CDR3 loop spans 16 amino acids. V lost 5 bases and J lost 5; bases outside the gene matches: 13. The V gene's germline CDR1 is SGHAT and CDR2 FQNNGV.

The chain carries TRBV4-3 and TRBJ1-1; 7 nucleotides match TRBD1. V trimming: 4 bases; J trimming: 0 bases; junction bases outside the gene matches: 2. Germline V gene lookup returns CDR1 LGHNA and CDR2 YSLEER. The CDR3 has 14 residues. CDR3 nucleotides: TGCGCCAGCAGCCGAGACAGGGTGAACACTGAAGCTTTCTTT. It codes for CASSRDRVNTEAFF.

This clone was observed a few times. This chain uses TRBV6-5 with TRBJ2-5, with D possibly TRBD2 on 7 matching bases. V lost 8 bases to trimming and J lost 4 bases, with 11 bases between them. This CDR3 contains 12 residues. In germline, CDR1 is MNHEY, CDR2 SVGAGI. For the CDR3, the DNA is TGTGCCAGCCGGGGAGGGGGAGAGACCCAGTACTTC. This encodes CASRGGGETQYF.

The chain employs TRBV7-6 and TRBJ1-5; D not certain. Germline V gives CDR1 SGHVS, CDR2 FNYEAQ. Trimming left V 5 bases short and J 4 bases short, with 15 bases between. This CDR3 comprises 15 residues. The CDR3 protein is CASSRLPGFNQPQHF. The CDR3 DNA follows: TGTGCCAGCAGCCGACTACCGGGGTTTAATCAGCCCCAGCATTTT.

This clone was recorded once. V usage is TRBV5-4 and J usage is TRBJ2-3; 10 nucleotides align to TRBD2. Trimming at V came to 0 bases and at J to 4 bases, leaving 5 bases not matched to a gene. CDR3 length: 16 residues. Germline-derived CDR1 and CDR2 are SGHNT and YYREEE (reference sequence). The CDR3 sequence: CASSLVGTSVADTQYF. DNA for the CDR3: TGTGCCAGCAGCTTGGTGGGGACTAGCGTAGCAGATACGCAGTATTTT.

This chain connects TRBV2 to TRBJ1-6, with 8 bases fitting TRBD1. Trimming removed 7 bases from V and 7 bases from J; junction bases left unmatched: 9. CDR1 and CDR2 (germline): SNHLY, FYNNEI. The CDR3 is 15 residues long. The CDR3 coding sequence is TGTGCCAGCAACGGACAGGGACGTTGGAATTCACCCCTCCACTTT. This encodes CASNGQGRWNSPLHF.

The V call is TRBV5-1, the J call TRBJ1-4; TRBD1 is a possible D gene (6 bases). The CDR3 is made up of 15 amino acids. V shed 4 bases and J shed 4 bases, with 14 bases lying between them. Germline CDR1 reads SGHRS; CDR2 reads YFSETQ. DNA for the CDR3: TGCGCCAGCAGCCCGGCGGGGGCCTATAATGAAAAACTGTTTTTT. It yields the protein CASSPAGAYNEKLFF.

This clone was seen only once. The rearrangement uses TRBV7-9 and TRBJ2-7; D may be TRBD2 (5 bases). The germline gives CDR1 SEHNR, CDR2 FQNEAQ (reference sequence). The CDR3 covers 14 residues. Trimming stripped 4 bases from V and 2 bases from J, with 12 bases between. CDR3: CASSSPGSTYEQYF. In DNA, the CDR3 is TGTGCCAGCAGCTCTCCGGGAAGCACCTACGAGCAGTACTTC.

The chain uses TRBV9 and TRBJ2-7, with a possible D match to TRBD2 (6 bases). V dropped 2 bases and J dropped 3 bases, with 6 bases sitting between them. Germline CDR1 is SGDLS and CDR2 is YYNGEE. CDR3 length equals 12 residues. The CDR3 here is CASSVGSYEQYF. CDR3 DNA sequence: TGTGCCAGCAGCGTCGGGAGCTACGAGCAGTACTTC.

The chain has TRBV14 and TRBJ1-2; TRBD1 matches 8 bases. J was trimmed by 3 bases and V by 4 bases; bases with no gene match: 4. The CDR3 runs to 14 residues. Germline V gene data show CDR1 as SGHDN and CDR2 as FVKESK. CDR3 amino acids: CASSRGQGDYGYTF. CDR3 DNA: TGTGCCAGCAGCCGCGGACAGGGTGACTATGGCTACACCTTC.

A few counts support this clone. V usage is TRBV5-1 and J usage is TRBJ1-6; D is perhaps TRBD1 (6 bases). Between the trimmed V and J ends, which lost 6 bases and 10 bases, there was a span of 20 bases. CDR1 is SGHRS, CDR2 YFSETQ, per germline. The CDR3 length is 15 residues. This chain's CDR3 is CASTPIGGVGSPLHF. The CDR3 DNA is TGCGCCAGCACCCCCATAGGGGGAGTAGGGTCACCCCTCCACTTT.

V usage is TRBV4-1 and J usage is TRBJ2-2; 13 positions match TRBD2. V shed 4 bases and J 9 bases; nucleotides not matched to a gene: 5. CDR1 is MGHRA, CDR2 YSYEKL, per germline. The CDR3 contains 15 residues. CDR3 sequence (DNA): TGCGCCAGCAGCCTAACTAGCGGGGGGGCCTGGGAGCTGTTTTTT. This sequence encodes CASSLTSGGAWELFF.

The gene calls are TRBV6-5 and TRBJ2-7; TRBD1 is a possible D gene (5 bases). The CDR3 runs 15 residues. Germline V gene lookup returns CDR1 MNHEY and CDR2 SVGAGI. The ends were cut back, 6 bases at V and 4 bases at J, with 19 bases in the middle. CDR3 coding DNA: TGTGCCAGCAGCTTTAGTAGTAACAGGCCTTACGAGCAGTACTTC. Its protein is CASSFSSNRPYEQYF.

The gene calls are TRBV27 and TRBJ1-6; D unclear. This CDR3 region has 17 residues. In germline, CDR1 is MNHEY, CDR2 SMNVEV (reference sequence). Trimming shortened V by 2 bases and J by 0 bases, and 11 bases separated the two germline ends. The CDR3 protein is CASSLVAGSSYNSPLHF. The DNA for the CDR3 is TGTGCCAGCAGTTTAGTGGCGGGTTCCTCCTATAATTCACCCCTCCACTTT.

This clone was seen more than once but under ten times. The chain has TRBV15 and TRBJ2-2; 7 bases are a match to TRBD1. This CDR3 region has 16 residues. The J segment lost 0 bases and the V segment lost 2 bases, leaving 3 bases of the junction unmatched. Per the germline V gene, CDR1 is LNHNV and CDR2 is YYDKDF (reference sequence). This chain's CDR3 is CATSRNTGANTGELFF. The CDR3 bases are TGTGCCACCAGCAGAAACACAGGGGCGAACACCGGGGAGCTGTTTTTT. The full variable domain, rest sourced from reference TRBV15 and TRBJ2-2, is DAMVIQNPRYQVTQFGKPVTLSCSQTLNHNVMYWYQQKSSQAPKLLFHYYDKDFNNEADTPDNFQSRRPNTSFCFLDIRSPGLGDTAMYLCATSRNTGANTGELFFGEGSRLTVL.

The CDR3 loop is CSVVEGLSGNTIYF. In DNA form, the CDR3 reads TGCAGCGTTGTGGAGGGACTCTCTGGAAACACCATATATTTT. This rearrangement joins TRBV29-1 to TRBJ1-3, with TRBD1 as a possible D gene (5 bases). CDR3 size: 14 residues. The V end was cut by 4 bases, the J end by 0 bases, with 10 bases between. Germline assignment: CDR1 SQVTM and CDR2 ANQGSEA.